What follows are 30 T cell receptor beta chains derived from one specimen sequenced in a study of shared clonotypes between healthy human individuals. CD8 cells regarded as naive lacked CD45RO, were positively chosen for CCR7, and omitted terminally differentiated effector memory CD45RA+ cells. The assay was immunoSEQ multiplex PCR, and TCRdb's table has in-frame clones only and misses some. The data hold about 680,000 clones, with about 91% observed a single time. Sequenced sample: naive CD8+ T cells sorted from blood. Every receptor here comes from a man aged 25 to 45 in good health.

The J gene is TRBJ2-7, the V gene TRBV5-1; either TRBD1 or TRBD2 may fit D (5 bases each). The V end was cut by 3 bases, the J end by 2 bases, with 18 bases between. This CDR3 is 16 amino acids long. CDR1 and CDR2 from the germline V gene are SGHRS and YFSETQ. DNA for the CDR3: TGCGCCAGCAGCTCCTCCTTGGGGGACGGAGCCTACGAGCAGTACTTC. Protein: CASSSSLGDGAYEQYF.

CDR3 residues: CASSRTGTSGRDGYNEQFF. CDR3 in DNA: TGTGCCAGCAGCCGCACCGGGACTAGCGGGAGGGATGGCTACAATGAGCAGTTCTTC. The chain joins TRBV7-9 to TRBJ2-1; 16 bases match TRBD2. The CDR3 runs to 19 residues. Germline loops: CDR1 SEHNR, CDR2 FQNEAQ (reference sequence). The trim removed 5 bases at V and 3 bases at J, leaving 10 bases unmatched.

This chain links TRBV6-1 with TRBJ2-7; D possibly corresponds to TRBD2 (5 bases). Germline V gene sequence: CDR1 MNHNS, CDR2 SASEGT. With 3 bases removed from V and 3 bases from J, the gap between germline ends came to 6 bases. CDR3 size: 12 residues. The CDR3 spells CASSDDYYEQYF. Here the CDR3 DNA reads TGTGCCAGCAGTGACGACTACTACGAGCAGTACTTC.

The chain is built from TRBV4-1 and TRBJ2-7; 14 bases map to TRBD2. CDR1 and CDR2 from the germline V gene are MGHRA and YSYEKL. This CDR3 has 16 amino acids. V lost 4 bases, J lost 0 bases, and 2 bases stayed unmatched. The CDR3 sequence is CASSRLAGGVSYEQYF. Written as DNA, the CDR3 is TGCGCCAGCAGCCGACTAGCGGGAGGGGTCTCCTACGAGCAGTACTTC.

The rearrangement uses TRBV28 and TRBJ1-2; D perhaps matches TRBD1 (5 bases). V lost 5 bases, J lost 5 bases, and 18 bases lay in between. Germline CDR1 MDHEN, CDR2 SYDVKM. CDR3 length: 15 residues. In DNA form, the CDR3 reads TGTGCCAGCAGTGGGACGGCAAATTCGTTTTATGGCTACACCTTC. Translation: CASSGTANSFYGYTF.

V and J are TRBV7-2 and TRBJ2-1; TRBD1 matches 7 bases. V gave up 0 bases and J gave up 12 bases; unmatched junction bases: 14. CDR1 and CDR2 (germline): SGHTA, FQGNSA. The length of the CDR3 is 16 residues. CDR3 region: CASSLARQGASGGQFF. CDR3 DNA: TGTGCCAGCAGCTTAGCGCGACAGGGCGCATCGGGTGGGCAGTTCTTC. Together with reference TRBV7-2 and TRBJ2-1, the CDR3 gives the full variable domain: GAGVSQSPSNKVTEKGKDVELRCDPISGHTALYWYRQSLGQGLEFLIYFQGNSAPDKSGLPSDRFSAERTGGSVSTLTIQRTQQEDSAVYLCASSLARQGASGGQFFGPGTRLTVL.

The chain has TRBV27 and TRBJ1-4; D gene ambiguous. CDR3 length equals 13 residues. Trimming shortened V by 0 bases and J by 8 bases, and 7 bases separated the two germline ends. CDR1 is MNHEY, CDR2 SMNVEV, per germline (reference sequence). CDR3 amino acids: CASSLSFREKLFF. CDR3 nucleotide sequence: TGTGCCAGCAGTTTATCATTTCGGGAAAAACTGTTTTTT.

This chain joins TRBV27 and TRBJ1-5; 7 bases agree with TRBD1. Per the germline V gene, CDR1 is MNHEY and CDR2 is SMNVEV (reference sequence). With 4 bases clipped from V and 5 bases from J, the junction kept 2 bases outside the gene matches. The CDR3 is 13 residues long. CDR3 DNA: TGTGCCAGCAGTTGGGACAGTCATCAGCCCCAGCATTTT. This encodes CASSWDSHQPQHF.

V usage is TRBV29-1 and J usage is TRBJ1-2; TRBD1 matches at 10 bases. This CDR3 is 14 amino acids long. Germline CDR1 SQVTM, CDR2 ANQGSEA. The J segment lost 7 bases and the V segment lost 6 bases, leaving 11 bases of the junction unmatched. The CDR3 DNA reads as TGCAGCGTCGACCGTGGGACAGGGGAAGCTGGCTACACCTTC. Its translation: CSVDRGTGEAGYTF.

The chain links TRBV5-6 to TRBJ2-3, with unresolved D. This CDR3 has 16 residues. Germline-derived CDR1 and CDR2 are SGHDT and YYEEEE. V lost 3 bases and J 4 bases, leaving 18 bases between the germline ends. The CDR3 nucleotides are TGTGCCAGCAGCTCCTGGACCCATTCAGTCCCAGATACGCAGTATTTT. This sequence encodes CASSSWTHSVPDTQYF.

This chain links TRBV25-1 with TRBJ2-5, with a tentative D call TRBD1 (5 bases). CDR1 and CDR2 from the germline V gene are MGHDK and SYGVNS. This CDR3 is built from 15 residues. With 3 bases removed from V and 3 bases from J, the gap between germline ends came to 14 bases. As DNA, the CDR3 is TGTGCCAGCAGTGATGGAACAGGTTCGGAAGAGACCCAGTACTTC. It codes for CASSDGTGSEETQYF.

This sequence joins TRBV27 and TRBJ2-1; either TRBD1 or TRBD2 may fit D (6 bases each). The CDR3 is 17 amino acids. Germline values: CDR1 MNHEY, CDR2 SMNVEV (reference sequence). The germline V and J ends were trimmed by 5 bases and 3 bases, with 20 bases remaining between them. DNA for the CDR3: TGTGCCAGCAGTCCAATGGGGGGCGGGATCATCTACAATGAGCAGTTCTTC. This gives the protein CASSPMGGGIIYNEQFF.

The CDR3 here is CASSKDRFSYEQYF. Written as DNA, the CDR3 is TGTGCCAGCAGTAAGGACAGGTTCTCCTACGAGCAGTACTTC. The chain recombines TRBV28 with TRBJ2-7; 7 positions match TRBD1. The CDR3 consists of 14 residues. V shed 5 bases, J shed 0 bases, and the junction held 4 bases outside the gene matches. Germline CDR1 MDHEN, CDR2 SYDVKM. Complete variable domain (other parts from reference TRBV28 and TRBJ2-7): DVKVTQSSRYLVKRTGEKVFLECVQDMDHENMFWYRQDPGLGLRLIYFSYDVKMKEKGDIPEGYSVSREKKERFSLILESASTNQTSMYLCASSKDRFSYEQYFGPGTRLTVT.

V usage is TRBV5-5 and J usage is TRBJ2-2, with D tentatively TRBD1 (6 bases). Trimming shortened V by 1 base and J by 3 bases, and 16 bases separated the two germline ends. CDR1 and CDR2 from the germline V gene are SGHKS and YYEKEE (reference sequence). This CDR3 is built from 17 residues. CDR3 sequence: CASSLLGTPSYTGELFF. As DNA, the CDR3 is TGTGCCAGCAGCTTGCTCGGGACACCGAGTTACACCGGGGAGCTGTTTTTT.

The gene calls are TRBV14 and TRBJ1-1, with D hard to call. V shed 1 base and J shed 4 bases, with 10 bases lying between them. This CDR3 contains 14 residues. From germline, CDR1 is SGHDN and CDR2 FVKESK. CDR3 amino acids: CASSQVPVATEAFF. CDR3 nucleotides: TGTGCCAGCAGCCAAGTCCCCGTGGCCACTGAAGCTTTCTTT.

This chain joins TRBV9 and TRBJ1-2; TRBD1 might be the D (6 bases). Looked up from germline, CDR1 is SGDLS and CDR2 is YYNGEE. Trimming cost V 0 bases and J 4 bases, with 13 bases left between them. The CDR3 contains 15 residues. The CDR3 here is CASSVDGGAFYGYTF. As DNA, the CDR3 is TGTGCCAGCAGCGTAGATGGGGGGGCGTTCTATGGCTACACCTTC.

The chain has TRBV4-1 and TRBJ1-2, with 7 bases identical to TRBD1. Germline V gene data show CDR1 as MGHRA and CDR2 as YSYEKL. V shed 0 bases, J shed 2 bases, and the junction held 3 bases outside the gene matches. The CDR3 is made up of 15 amino acids. The CDR3: CASSQEEGANYGYTF. CDR3 DNA: TGCGCCAGCAGCCAAGAGGAGGGGGCGAACTATGGCTACACCTTC.

V usage is TRBV27 and J usage is TRBJ2-2; D assignment may be TRBD1 or TRBD2 (6 bases each). Looked up from germline, CDR1 is MNHEY and CDR2 is SMNVEV (reference sequence). With 5 bases removed from V and 4 bases from J, the gap between germline ends came to 11 bases. The CDR3 sequence is 14 residues long. For the CDR3, the DNA is TGTGCCAGCAGTCCCAGGGGAGGCACCGGGGAGCTGTTTTTT. Amino acid sequence: CASSPRGGTGELFF.

Here the CDR3 reads CASSPDLRDTQNTGELFF. CDR3 DNA: TGTGCCAGCAGCCCTGACCTACGGGACACACAGAACACCGGGGAGCTGTTTTTT. The chain joins TRBV14 to TRBJ2-2; TRBD1 might be the D (6 bases). With 4 bases removed from V and 1 base from J, the gap between germline ends came to 19 bases. CDR3 size: 18 residues. The germline V gene encodes CDR1 SGHDN and CDR2 FVKESK.

The rearrangement joins TRBV4-1 to TRBJ1-2, with D unresolved. This CDR3 is built from 15 residues. V lost 0 bases and J 5 bases, leaving 13 bases between the germline ends. Germline assignment: CDR1 MGHRA and CDR2 YSYEKL. CDR3 in DNA: TGCGCCAGCAGCCAAGAGGTCACTCTAACGTATGGCTACACCTTC. It yields the protein CASSQEVTLTYGYTF.

This clone was found a few times. The junction shows a germline mismatch at one end, possibly a read error. The J gene is TRBJ2-7, the V gene TRBV28, with D possibly being TRBD1 (6 bases). Germline CDR1 MDHEN, CDR2 SYDVKM. The CDR3 contains 11 residues. The CDR3 is CASSVPGAPNF. The DNA of the CDR3 is TGTGCCAGCAGCGTCCCAGGGGCGCCTAACTTC.

The chain recombines TRBV9 with TRBJ2-1; D is uncertain. CDR1 is SGDLS, CDR2 YYNGEE, per germline. V lost 4 bases to trimming and J lost 9 bases, with 14 bases between them. The CDR3 consists of 13 residues. The CDR3: CASSPSLPAEQFF. DNA for the CDR3: TGTGCCAGCAGCCCCTCCTTACCGGCTGAGCAGTTCTTC.

The J gene is TRBJ1-1, the V gene TRBV6-5; D not certain. This CDR3 is built from 14 residues. CDR1 MNHEY and CDR2 SVGAGI come from the germline V gene. The V end lost 2 bases, the J end lost 5 bases, and 12 bases lay between the germline ends. The CDR3 loop is CASSYGGVRTEAFF. In DNA, the CDR3 is TGTGCCAGCAGTTACGGCGGGGTCCGTACTGAAGCTTTCTTT.

This clone has a handful of counts. V gene TRBV18 combines with J gene TRBJ1-2; 10 bases fit TRBD1. With V trimmed by 3 bases and J by 2 bases, 0 bases remained unmatched. The CDR3 is 14 amino acids. Germline loops: CDR1 KGHSH, CDR2 LQKENI. In nucleotides, the CDR3 is TGTGCCAGCTCACCGGGACAGGGGAACTATGGCTACACCTTC. This gives the protein CASSPGQGNYGYTF. Combining the CDR3 with reference TRBV18 and TRBJ1-2 gives the whole variable domain NAGVMQNPRHLVRRRGQEARLRCSPMKGHSHVYWYRQLPEEGLKFMVYLQKENIIDESGMPKERFSAEFPKEGPSILRIQQVVRGDSAAYFCASSPGQGNYGYTFGSGTRLTVV.

The chain links TRBV21-1 to TRBJ2-1; the table's D call of TRBD2 was not tested on the DNA. TRBV21-1 is a pseudogene. The CDR3 contains 17 residues. CDR3 coding DNA: TGTGCCAGCAGCAAAAGGGGGGAGGGAGACCTCTACAATGAGCAGTTCTTC. Protein: CASSKRGEGDLYNEQFF.

The V gene is TRBV27, the J gene TRBJ1-1; no firm D call. This CDR3 contains 13 residues. CDR1 is MNHEY and CDR2 is SMNVEV in the germline V gene (reference sequence). Trimming shortened V by 7 bases and J by 0 bases, and 9 bases separated the two germline ends. The CDR3 nucleotides read TGTGCCAGCAAAACCGGAATGAACACTGAAGCTTTCTTT. It encodes CASKTGMNTEAFF.

The CDR3 sequence: CASSLIGNEQFF. The CDR3 coding sequence is TGTGCCAGCAGCTTAATTGGAAATGAGCAGTTCTTC. This chain joins TRBV7-3 and TRBJ2-1; D gene uncertain. Germline CDR1 SGHTA, CDR2 FQGTGA. CDR3 length: 12 residues. Trimming cost V 1 base and J 7 bases, with 5 bases left between them.

This sequence joins TRBV7-9 and TRBJ2-3, with TRBD2 as a possible D gene (6 bases). Trimming cost V 3 bases and J 3 bases, with 19 bases left between them. The CDR3 has 17 residues. Germline V gene data show CDR1 as SEHNR and CDR2 as FQNEAQ (reference sequence). CDR3 bases: TGTGCCAGCAGCTTGCGGTTAGGCAGGGAGGTAACAGATACGCAGTATTTT. This gives the protein CASSLRLGREVTDTQYF.

The V gene is TRBV14, the J gene TRBJ2-7; TRBD2 is a possible D gene (5 bases). The germline V gene has CDR1 SGHDN and CDR2 FVKESK. The CDR3 contains 16 residues. Trimming removed 4 bases at V and 2 bases at J, with 18 bases between. As DNA, the CDR3 is TGTGCCAGCAGCCGAACGACCGGTGAGGGCCCCTACGAGCAGTACTTC. Protein sequence: CASSRTTGEGPYEQYF.

The J gene is TRBJ2-3, the V gene TRBV27; unclear D gene. V was cut by 6 bases and J by 4 bases, with 11 bases left in between. The CDR3 runs to 13 residues. Germline V CDR1 and CDR2: MNHEY, SMNVEV (reference sequence). CDR3 loop: CASSPRMADTQYF. The DNA for the CDR3 is TGTGCCAGCAGCCCGAGGATGGCAGATACGCAGTATTTT.